The rows below give T cell receptor beta chains drawn from one sample of a study of shared clonotypes between healthy human individuals. Assay: immunoSEQ multiplex PCR; the TCRdb copy retains only in-frame clones and omits some. This sample has around 700,000 clones, with about 74% found just once. The sample taken for sequencing was memory CD4+ T cells sorted from blood. All receptors derive from a woman in her 30s in good health. Both conserved end residues are part of each CDR3. Each record gives: CDR3 DNA, CDR3 protein, J gene, clone size, V gene, D gene. D genes are given only for firm matches. Size is omitted from some rows. Given values are once, few, many or a class for expanded clones.

TGTGCCAGCAGTGGCCGGGACAGGGACCAAGAGACCCAGTACTTC CASSGRDRDQETQYF TRBJ2-5 NA TRBV2 TRBD1
TGTGCCAGCTTTGGACGGTTAGTCCTGACTTTC CASFGRLVLTF TRBJ2-6 NA TRBV6-1 NA
TGTGCCAGCAGCTTGACAGGGGTAAACACCATATATTTT CASSLTGVNTIYF TRBJ1-3 NA TRBV7-9 TRBD1
TGTGCCAGCAGGGCAGGGTCTACGAGGGAGCAGTACTTC CASRAGSTREQYF TRBJ2-7 NA TRBV27 NA
TGTGCCAGCCAGGGACTAGCGGGAGCAGGTGAGCAGTTCTTC CASQGLAGAGEQFF TRBJ2-1 once TRBV6-1 TRBD2
TGTGCCAGTAGGACCCGACAGGGGGTTCGGAATGAGCAGTTCTTC CASRTRQGVRNEQFF TRBJ2-1 NA TRBV19 TRBD1
TGCGCCAGCAGTGAGTCCCAGGCCGGTTCCGTAAAACTGTTTTTT CASSESQAGSVKLFF TRBJ1-4 NA TRBV10-2 NA
TGTGCCAGCATTACCAATCTGGGGGGGGAAAACTATGGCTACACCTTC CASITNLGGENYGYTF TRBJ1-2 NA TRBV28 NA
TGTGCCAGCAGCCCACGGACAGACACTGAAGCTTTCTTT CASSPRTDTEAFF TRBJ1-1 NA TRBV11-2 NA
TGTGCCAGCGGCAGAATCTACAGGGGTAAAGAGACCCAGTACTTC CASGRIYRGKETQYF TRBJ2-5 NA TRBV2 TRBD1
TGTGCCAGCAGCATAAGGACAGGGGTAACAGATACGCAGTATTTT CASSIRTGVTDTQYF TRBJ2-3 NA TRBV21-1 NA
TGTGCCAGCTCACCTTCAAGTCCCCCGGGTGGCTACACCTTC CASSPSSPPGGYTF TRBJ1-2 many TRBV18 NA
TGCGCCAGCAGCGCGGACGGACTAGCGACTTACGAGCAGTACTTC CASSADGLATYEQYF TRBJ2-7 NA TRBV5-1 TRBD2
TGCGCCAGCAGCCAACATAGCGGGCTAGTCCCCTACGAGCAGTACTTC CASSQHSGLVPYEQYF TRBJ2-7 NA TRBV4-1 TRBD2
TGTGCCAGCAGTAGAGGGCTTGGCAATCAGCCCCAGCATTTT CASSRGLGNQPQHF TRBJ1-5 NA TRBV28 NA
TGCGCCAGCAGCTTGGGTGTGGGGTTAATCTCCTACGAGCAGTACTTC CASSLGVGLISYEQYF TRBJ2-7 NA TRBV5-1 NA
TGTGCCAGCAGTTACTGTTGCGGGCAGGGGTTTTATGGCTACACCTTC CASSYCCGQGFYGYTF TRBJ1-2 NA TRBV6-7 NA
TGTGCCAGCCGTTCGGGGCCTAACTATGGCTACACCTTC CASRSGPNYGYTF TRBJ1-2 NA TRBV28 NA
TGTGCCAGCAGGTCCCCCCCTGGGGGAGAGACCTACGAGCAGTACTTC CASRSPPGGETYEQYF TRBJ2-7 few TRBV28 NA
TGTGCCACCAGCAGAAGGGCAGGGGCCGAGCAGTACTTC CATSRRAGAEQYF TRBJ2-7 few TRBV15 NA
TGTGCCAGCAGCCAAAGATCGGGAGCTTATGTCGATGAGCAGTTCTTC CASSQRSGAYVDEQFF TRBJ2-1 NA TRBV14 NA
TGTGCCACCCCACCCGCCTCGACAAGAAACGCGAACACCGGGGAGCTGTTTTTT CATPPASTRNANTGELFF TRBJ2-2 NA TRBV7-9 NA
TGTGCCATCAGTATGGCAGCCCGTAGCACAGATACGCAGTATTTT CAISMAARSTDTQYF TRBJ2-3 few TRBV10-3 NA
TGTGCCAGCAGTAGGCTAGCGGGCCTCTCGAACACCGGGGAGCTGTTTTTT CASSRLAGLSNTGELFF TRBJ2-2 NA TRBV6-4 TRBD2
TGTGCCAGCAGCGCGGGGGAGGGCGGTGGCTATGGCTACACCTTC CASSAGEGGGYGYTF TRBJ1-2 NA TRBV7-6 NA
TGCGCCAGCAGCCCTAGTGTGGGGGAGAGAGGTTCTTATGGCTACACCTTC CASSPSVGERGSYGYTF TRBJ1-2 NA TRBV4-1 NA
TGTGCCAGCAGCTCGGACAGGGTAGCTGGGGAGCTGTTTTTT CASSSDRVAGELFF TRBJ2-2 NA TRBV11-3 TRBD1
TGCAGCGTGACGGACTACAATTACAATGAGCAGTTCTTC CSVTDYNYNEQFF TRBJ2-1 NA TRBV29-1 NA
TGCAGCGTTGATTCGTCGGACCGGCGGACCCAGTACTTC CSVDSSDRRTQYF TRBJ2-5 NA TRBV29-1 NA
TGTGCCAGCTCACCAAGAACCGGACTAGGGGTTGAGCAGTTCTTC CASSPRTGLGVEQFF TRBJ2-1 once TRBV18 TRBD2
TGTGCCAGCAGCTTAGGACAGGGGGGCTATGGCTACACCTTC CASSLGQGGYGYTF TRBJ1-2 NA TRBV5-6 TRBD1
TGTGCCAGCAGTATCGCCGGAGGGACCGGTGGCTACACCTTC CASSIAGGTGGYTF TRBJ1-2 NA TRBV6-5 NA
TGTGCCAGCAGCTTAGACGGCGGGAGTGCAGATACGCAGTATTTT CASSLDGGSADTQYF TRBJ2-3 few TRBV7-2 TRBD2
TGTGCCAGCAGCCTCTCCCGGGACACTGAAGCTTTCTTT CASSLSRDTEAFF TRBJ1-1 NA TRBV28 NA
TGCGCCAGCAGCTTGGGGGGTCTACAGTCGTACGAGCAGTACTTC CASSLGGLQSYEQYF TRBJ2-7 NA TRBV5-1 NA
TGTGCCAGCAGCTTCTCCGGGACAGTCGATACGCAGTATTTT CASSFSGTVDTQYF TRBJ2-3 once TRBV5-4 TRBD1
TGTGCCATCAGTGAGTCAGGAACAGAGCCCCAGCATTTT CAISESGTEPQHF TRBJ1-5 few TRBV10-3 NA
TGTGCCAGCAGCTCACAGGCCTATGGGAACACCATATATTTT CASSSQAYGNTIYF TRBJ1-3 NA TRBV7-2 NA
TGTGCCAGTAGTCCGGCGAGCGGGAGGGACGAGCAGTACTTC CASSPASGRDEQYF TRBJ2-7 NA TRBV19 TRBD2
TGCAGCGTAACAGGGACAGTCCTTGGCGAGCAGTACTTC CSVTGTVLGEQYF TRBJ2-7 few TRBV29-1 TRBD1
TGTGCCAGCAGTGAAAGGGGCCCAAACTATGGCTACACCTTC CASSERGPNYGYTF TRBJ1-2 NA TRBV2 NA
TGCGCCAGCAGCACCGCGCAGGGGCCCAACACAGATACGCAGTATTTT CASSTAQGPNTDTQYF TRBJ2-3 few TRBV5-1 NA